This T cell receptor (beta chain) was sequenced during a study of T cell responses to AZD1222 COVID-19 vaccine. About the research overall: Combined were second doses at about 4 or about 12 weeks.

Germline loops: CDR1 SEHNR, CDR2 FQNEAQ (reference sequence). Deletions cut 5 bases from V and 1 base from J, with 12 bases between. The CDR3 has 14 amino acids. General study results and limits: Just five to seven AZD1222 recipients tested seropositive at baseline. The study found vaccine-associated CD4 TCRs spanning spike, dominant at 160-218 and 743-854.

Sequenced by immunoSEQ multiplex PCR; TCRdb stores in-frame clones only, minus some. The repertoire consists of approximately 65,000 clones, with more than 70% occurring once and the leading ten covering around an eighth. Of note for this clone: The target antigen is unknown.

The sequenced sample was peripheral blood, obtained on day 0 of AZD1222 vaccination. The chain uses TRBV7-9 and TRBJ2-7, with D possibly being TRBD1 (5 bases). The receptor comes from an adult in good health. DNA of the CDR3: TGTGCCAGCAGCCTAATCAGGGAATCCTACGAGCAGTACTTC. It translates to CASSLIRESYEQYF. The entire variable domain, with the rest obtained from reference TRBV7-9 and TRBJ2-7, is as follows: DTGVSQNPRHKITKRGQNVTFRCDPISEHNRLYWYRQTLGQGPEFLTYFQNEAQLEKSRLLSDRFSAERPKGSFSTLEIQRTEQGDSAMYLCASSLIRESYEQYFGPGTRLTVT.